This T cell receptor beta chain is from a study of cytomegalovirus exposure and HLA in healthy donors. Whole-study context: Falling in the Caucasian-associated ancestry cluster were about 82% of approximately 410 genotyped donors.

Germline V gene sequence: CDR1 LGHNT, CDR2 FRNRAP. With 0 bases clipped from V and 5 bases from J, the junction kept 11 bases outside the gene matches. This CDR3 has 17 amino acids. The study ran its PCR with 60 Vbeta and 13 Jbeta primers. Data came from immunoSEQ multiplex PCR; TCRdb stores just in-frame clones and leaves some out. The data hold under 200,000 clones, with approximately 80% observed a single time. For this clone: Its specificity is not known.

Although they were nominally healthy when sampled, donors likely had unrecorded immune exposures. Findings and caveats of the study: Analysis was carried out at a later point, and it linked a missense DCLRE1C variant to TCR beta V- and J-gene trimming. Productive rates of about 90% or about 30% were seen for most TCR beta V segments in an earlier analysis.

The sequenced material came from PBMCs. This TCR came from a young man in good health and CMV-seropositive. The rearrangement joins TRBV12-5 to TRBJ2-7, with 9 bases lining up with TRBD1. The chain's CDR3 is CASGLVEDRGHRNEQYF. In nucleotides, the CDR3 is TGTGCTAGTGGTTTGGTAGAGGACAGGGGACATCGTAACGAGCAGTACTTC. The whole variable domain, remainder taken from reference TRBV12-5 and TRBJ2-7, is DARVTQTPRHKVTEMGQEVTMRCQPILGHNTVFWYRQTMMQGLELLAYFRNRAPLDDSGMPKDRFSAEMPDATLATLKIQPSEPRDSAVYFCASGLVEDRGHRNEQYFGPGTRLTVT.